The TCR beta chain described here comes from a study of blood T cells in healthy people across ages. General study points: Naive T cell percentage by flow cytometry tracked strongly with beta diversity. Investigators treated diversity estimates from one million T cells as underestimates.

This clonotype has a single count. The antigen remains unidentified. Germline values: CDR1 SGHAT, CDR2 FQNNGV. The junction had 14 bases not matched to a gene; V was cut back by 6 bases and J by 7 bases. CDR3 size: 18 residues. Total RNA extracted from each sample amounted to at least 6 micrograms. Together with a sample-barcoded 5' primer, a J-beta primer mix was included in a second PCR lasting about 7 to 12 cycles. MiXCR, run by TCRdb on the 5' RACE reads, gives a single entry per CDR3 protein. The sample contains over 700,000 distinct CDR3 sequences, approximately 53% of which appear only once. The chain couples TRBV11-2 to TRBJ2-1; 14 bases agree with TRBD2. Sequenced: blood. This clonotype was obtained from a man at least 80 years old in good health. CDR3 coding DNA: TGTGCCAGCAGTATGGGGAGGGCTCGGACTAGCGGGAGGAATGAGCAGTTCTTC. It is translated as CASSMGRARTSGRNEQFF.